The 7 T cell receptor beta chains below all came from one sample that was sequenced in a study of monozygotic twins with inflammatory bowel disease (dated by TCRdb to the late 2010s). The method behind the library was 5' RACE. The sequencer was an Illumina HiSeq 2500. TCRdb reprocessed the reads, reporting each CDR3 protein sequence once and no DNA. For this sample, the table gives about 210,000 distinct CDR3 sequences. The ten most abundant clones make up around 1.5% of the sample. Material for sequencing was blood. The receptors originated from a human donor with ulcerative colitis or Crohn's disease, or a healthy co-twin of an affected twin (not recorded which).

The rearrangement joins TRBV6-1 to TRBJ2-1. CDR1 and CDR2 from the germline V gene are MNHNS and SASEGT. The CDR3 has 15 residues. The CDR3 spells CASSEADSSYNEQFF.

The chain links TRBV27 to TRBJ2-7; TCRdb lists TRBD2, though no DNA is available to test this call. CDR1 is MNHEY, CDR2 SMNVEV, per germline (reference sequence). This CDR3 comprises 15 residues. The CDR3 here is CASSLLAVSSYEQYF.

This chain links TRBV11-2 with TRBJ2-1; TCRdb gives TRBD1 as the D gene, but with no DNA this cannot be confirmed. Germline loops: CDR1 SGHAT, CDR2 FQNNGV. The CDR3 is made up of 18 amino acids. The CDR3 region is CASSRGGTGQGYYNEQFF.

The chain uses TRBV20-1 and TRBJ2-3. Per germline, CDR1 DFQATT and CDR2 SNEGSKA (reference sequence). This CDR3 has 12 residues. The CDR3 here is CSATDGSDTQYF.

V and J are TRBV10-3 and TRBJ2-3; TCRdb calls TRBD1, which cannot be checked without DNA. The CDR3 runs 13 residues. Germline assignment: CDR1 ENHRY and CDR2 SYGVKD. CDR3 sequence reads: CAIAPASTDTQYF.

V gene TRBV6-5 combines with J gene TRBJ1-1. Germline CDR1 and CDR2: MNHEY and SVGAGI. This CDR3 contains 13 residues. This CDR3 is CASSFQVGTEAFF.

The chain links TRBV5-5 to TRBJ1-4; there is no DNA to check the TCRdb D call of TRBD1. This CDR3 region has 15 residues. Germline V gene sequence: CDR1 SGHKS, CDR2 YYEKEE (reference sequence). This CDR3 is CASSLGQGVGEKLFF. The full variable domain, with the rest looked up from reference TRBV5-5 and TRBJ1-4, is DAGVTQSPTHLIKTRGQQVTLRCSPISGHKSVSWYQQVLGQGPQFIFQYYEKEERGRGNFPDRFSARQFPNYSSELNVNALLLGDSALYLCASSLGQGVGEKLFFGSGTQLSVL.